A selection of T cell receptor beta chains follows, all from one sample in a study of T cells after yellow fever vaccination. TCRdb called the 5' RACE reads again in MiXCR, with one record for every CDR3 protein. The sample yields hundreds of thousands of distinct CDR3 sequences, approximately 15% seen once. Sample: PBMCs, taken on the day of the yellow fever booster vaccination. Source of these receptors: a man younger than 40 who received the YFV17D yellow fever vaccine. The CDR3 runs from the conserved cysteine through the conserved F or W. Each record gives: D gene, J gene, clone size, V gene, CDR3 length, CDR3 DNA, CDR3 protein. A D gene is named only where the DNA matches it firmly. Size is stated for part of the rows, as once, few or many counts, or as a class when the clone is expanded.

TRBD1,TRBJ2-7,many,TRBV6-1,13,TGTGCCAGCAGTGGGGACAGGGCCTACGAGCAGTACTTC,CASSGDRAYEQYF
-,TRBJ2-2,few,TRBV20-1,14,TGCAGTGCTGTCCGGGCGGGATCGGCCGGGGAGCTGTTTTTT,CSAVRAGSAGELFF
-,TRBJ2-5,few,TRBV5-1,14,TGCGCCAGCAGCTTAAGACTAGGGAAAGAGACCCAGTACTTC,CASSLRLGKETQYF
-,TRBJ2-2,-,TRBV6-2/TRBV6-3,14,TGTGCCAGCAGCCAGGACAGTTATTCCGGGGAGCTGTTTTTT,CASSQDSYSGELFF
TRBD2,TRBJ2-1,-,TRBV5-1,15,TGCGCCAGCAGCACCTCGGGACTAGCGAACAATGAGCAGTTCTTC,CASSTSGLANNEQFF
-,TRBJ1-1,-,TRBV10-3,11,TGTGCCATCAGTGAAGCGAATGAAGCTTTCTTT,CAISEANEAFF
-,TRBJ2-3,-,TRBV30,12,TGTGCCTGGAGTGCCGCACTGAATACGCAGTATTTT,CAWSAALNTQYF
-,TRBJ2-3,-,TRBV20-1,15,TGCAGTGCTAGCGACCCGGGAGTGGGGGCAGATACGCAGTATTTT,CSASDPGVGADTQYF
TRBD2,TRBJ2-1,-,TRBV20-1,15,TGCAGTGCTCGAAGGAGCGGGATTCCGTCCAATGAGCAGTTCTTC,CSARRSGIPSNEQFF
-,TRBJ2-3,few,TRBV7-7,14,TGTGCCAGCAGCCAAATAACAGTGACAGATACGCAGTATTTT,CASSQITVTDTQYF
-,TRBJ1-6,few,TRBV20-1,12,TGCAGTGCTAGAGGGGGGAATTCACCCCTCCACTTT,CSARGGNSPLHF
TRBD2,TRBJ2-1,few,TRBV29-1,15,TGCAGCGTAGACAAAAGCGGGAGCACACCCAATGAGCAGTTCTTC,CSVDKSGSTPNEQFF
TRBD2,TRBJ2-4,-,TRBV27,20,TGTGCCAGCAGTTTATCAGGGGTTTTACCCGGGACTATAGCCAAAAACATTCAGTACTTC,CASSLSGVLPGTIAKNIQYF
-,TRBJ2-2,-,TRBV11-3,16,TGTGCCAGCAGCTTGGATGGCGGGGCGAACACCGGGGAGCTGTTTTTT,CASSLDGGANTGELFF
TRBD2,TRBJ2-1,-,TRBV10-3,20,TGTGCCATCAGTGGGGGGGTAGTAGGGACTAGCGCCTCAGTTAACAATGAGCAGTTCTTC,CAISGGVVGTSASVNNEQFF
TRBD1,TRBJ2-5,-,TRBV3-1,15,TGTGCCAGCAGCCAAGGGACAGGTCGGCAAGAGACCCAGTACTTC,CASSQGTGRQETQYF
TRBD2,TRBJ2-4,few,TRBV2,14,TGTGCCAGCAATTGGGCGGGAGGAAAAAACATTCAGTACTTC,CASNWAGGKNIQYF
-,TRBJ2-2,many,TRBV4-3,14,TGCGCCAGCAGCCAAGGTTTTAGTGACGGGGAGCTGTTTTTT,CASSQGFSDGELFF
-,TRBJ2-3,-,TRBV21-1,13,TGTGCCAACCCATGCCATCCTGTAGATACGCAGTATTTT,CANPCHPVDTQYF
-,TRBJ2-2,-,TRBV4-3,15,TGCGCCAGCAGCCAAAAAGACTTGAACACCGGGGAGCTGTTTTTT,CASSQKDLNTGELFF
TRBD1,TRBJ2-6,-,TRBV28,16,TGTGCCAGCAGGGGACAGGGACACTCTGGGGCCAACGTCCTGACTTTC,CASRGQGHSGANVLTF
-,TRBJ2-5,many,TRBV20-1,16,TGCAGTGCTACCCGAACGTATAGGGAGTCAAGGGAGACCCAGTACTTC,CSATRTYRESRETQYF
-,TRBJ1-3,few,TRBV30,13,TGTGCCTGGAGTGTAACTCTCGGAAACACCATATATTTT,CAWSVTLGNTIYF
-,TRBJ2-1,-,TRBV9,14,TGTGCCAGCAACAGGGCGAGCTCCTTCAATGAGCAGTTCTTC,CASNRASSFNEQFF
-,TRBJ1-1,many,TRBV10-2,13,TGCGCCAGCAGCCGGGACACCTACACTGAAGCTTTCTTT,CASSRDTYTEAFF
-,TRBJ2-2,-,TRBV6-2/TRBV6-3,18,TGTGCCAGCAGTTACTCGAAAACAGATACTTTTGGCACCGGGGAGCTGTTTTTT,CASSYSKTDTFGTGELFF
TRBD2,TRBJ2-3,few,TRBV30,17,TGTGCCTGGAGTGCCACCAGGACTAGCGGAAACACAGATACGCAGTATTTT,CAWSATRTSGNTDTQYF
-,TRBJ2-3,-,TRBV27,20,TGTGCCAGCAGCCACGGTTCCGACAATGACGGCACCGTCACCACAGATACGCAGTATTTT,CASSHGSDNDGTVTTDTQYF
-,TRBJ1-3,few,TRBV11-1,19,TGTGCCAGCAGCTTAGGGGTCTCGGAAGGGCTCGGGTCTGGAAACACCATATATTTT,CASSLGVSEGLGSGNTIYF
TRBD2,TRBJ2-1,-,TRBV6-2/TRBV6-3,17,TGTGCCAGCAGTTACCCTAGCGGGAGGGCCGTATCAAGTGAGCAGTTCTTC,CASSYPSGRAVSSEQFF
-,TRBJ2-1,-,TRBV12-3/TRBV12-4,17,TGTGCCAGCAGTTTATTCGTCGTACAGGGCAGGAACAATGAGCAGTTCTTC,CASSLFVVQGRNNEQFF
-,TRBJ2-5,few,TRBV20-1,20,TGCAGTGCTAGCCTCCTTGGGGCGGGATCGGCAAGTCGTCTGGTAGAGACCCAGTACTTC,CSASLLGAGSASRLVETQYF
-,TRBJ2-3,-,TRBV15,15,TGTGCCACCAGCAGAGATTTGGATGTCACAGATACGCAGTATTTT,CATSRDLDVTDTQYF
TRBD2,TRBJ2-2,few,TRBV24-1,20,TGTGCCACCAGTGATTTCCGGGACAGGGGAGGACTAGCGGGACCCGGGGAGCTGTTTTTT,CATSDFRDRGGLAGPGELFF
TRBD1,TRBJ2-5,many,TRBV6-1,16,TGTGCCAGCAGCGCACGGACAGGGGCGAGTGGAGAGACCCAGTACTTC,CASSARTGASGETQYF
-,TRBJ2-5,-,TRBV21-1,17,TGTGCCAGCAGCATCACACCGGGACAGGGGGCAAAAGAGACCCAGTACTTC,CASSITPGQGAKETQYF
-,TRBJ2-2,-,TRBV12-3/TRBV12-4,15,TGCCCTATGAGATGGGCTGAGGCTGGGGCCGGGGAGCTGTTTTTT,CPMRWAEAGAGELFF
-,TRBJ1-1,-,TRBV2,14,TGTGCCAGCAGTGATCTGGGGATGAACACTGAAGCTTTCTTT,CASSDLGMNTEAFF
-,TRBJ2-3,few,TRBV2,13,TGTGCCAGCAAAGACAGCGGCACAGATACGCAGTATTTT,CASKDSGTDTQYF
-,TRBJ2-1,-,TRBV7-2,13,TGTGCCAGCAGCCTCCCTCCCGGGACTCAGCAGTTCTTC,CASSLPPGTQQFF
TRBD2,TRBJ2-1,-,TRBV7-9,13,TGTGCCAGCAGTCGGGGGGACCACCGTGGGCAGTTCTTC,CASSRGDHRGQFF
-,TRBJ2-6,few,TRBV20-1,14,TGCAGTGCTAGTCCAGATTCTGGGGCCAACGTCCTGACTTTC,CSASPDSGANVLTF
TRBD1,TRBJ2-7,-,TRBV6-1,15,TGTGCCAGCAGGTGGACCGGGACAGGTGATTACGAGCAGTACTTC,CASRWTGTGDYEQYF
-,TRBJ1-2,few,TRBV20-1,13,TGCAGTGCTACCATGGGTGTTAACTATGGCTACACCTTC,CSATMGVNYGYTF
TRBD1,TRBJ2-2,few,TRBV19,14,TGTGCCAGTATTACAGGGGGCGGTACCGGGGAGCTGTTTTTT,CASITGGGTGELFF
-,TRBJ2-7,once,TRBV20-1,16,TGCAGTGCTAGAGTCAGACGCGACGGAGGAGTACGAGAGCAGTACTTC,CSARVRRDGGVREQYF
-,TRBJ2-6,many,TRBV5-1,16,TGCGCCAGCAGCTTTGGAAACAGAAATGGGGCCAACGTCCTGACTTTC,CASSFGNRNGANVLTF
-,TRBJ2-6,many,TRBV7-8,15,TGTGCCAGCAGCTTATACGACGGAGGGGCCAACGTCCTGACTTTC,CASSLYDGGANVLTF
TRBD1,TRBJ2-3,few,TRBV20-1,14,TGCAGTGCTAGACCCGGGACAGGCACAGATACGCAGTATTTT,CSARPGTGTDTQYF
-,TRBJ2-5,-,TRBV2,13,TGTGCCAGTCACCGGCTGACCAAAGAGACCCAGTACTTC,CASHRLTKETQYF
-,TRBJ1-5,-,TRBV27,13,TGTGCCAGCAGTCGGGAATTATATCAGCCCCAGCATTTT,CASSRELYQPQHF
-,TRBJ2-3,-,TRBV12-5,14,TGTGCTAGTGGTTCAGGGCTATCCACAGATACGCAGTATTTT,CASGSGLSTDTQYF
TRBD2,TRBJ2-2,-,TRBV9,15,TGTGCCAGCAGCGCTGGGACTAGCGCTGACGGGGAGCTGTTTTTT,CASSAGTSADGELFF
TRBD2,TRBJ2-1,few,TRBV24-1,15,TGTGCCACCAGTTTATCCGGCGGGGGATACAATGAGCAGTTCTTC,CATSLSGGGYNEQFF
-,TRBJ2-7,few,TRBV20-1,16,TGCAGTGCTACGGTTAACTCCGTCAACTTTTTGGGCGAGCAGTACTTC,CSATVNSVNFLGEQYF
-,TRBJ2-7,-,TRBV29-1,12,TGCAGCGTACAGGACTCAGCCTACGAGCAGTACTTC,CSVQDSAYEQYF